The 19 T cell receptor beta chains below come from one sample, sequenced in a study of memory CD4+ T cells and cytomegalovirus serostatus. The sort gate was single viable CD3+CD4+CD8-CD45RO+ cells for memory CD4+ T cells. The repertoire was sequenced with immunoSEQ multiplex PCR; TCRdb's copy has only in-frame clones and lacks some. The table lists about 75,000 clones, roughly 80% of them singletons. The sample taken for sequencing was memory CD4+ T cells from blood. The source of these receptors is an adult in good health and CMV-seropositive.

V is TRBV25-1 and J is TRBJ1-1; D unclear. The CDR3 is 14 amino acids. Germline-derived CDR1 and CDR2 are MGHDK and SYGVNS. The V end lost 1 base, the J end lost 2 bases, and 8 bases lay between the germline ends. CDR3 sequence: CASSELEVNTEAFF. CDR3 coding DNA: TGTGCCAGCAGTGAATTGGAGGTCAACACTGAAGCTTTCTTT.

V usage is TRBV6-1 and J usage is TRBJ1-2; possibly TRBD1 for D (6 bases). This CDR3 contains 16 residues. The germline CDR1 and CDR2 sequences are MNHNS and SASEGT. The V end was cut by 1 base, the J end by 8 bases, with 20 bases between. The CDR3 region has the DNA TGTGCCAGCAGTGAAGAAGGGGGGGGACAAGTGCGCGGCTACACCTTC. Residues: CASSEEGGGQVRGYTF.

The chain uses TRBV25-1 and TRBJ2-3, with D maybe TRBD2 (5 bases). The CDR3 is made up of 11 amino acids. Germline CDR1 is MGHDK and CDR2 is SYGVNS. V lost 2 bases to trimming and J lost 8 bases, with 5 bases between them. The CDR3 sequence is CASSEGGTQYF. The CDR3 DNA reads as TGTGCCAGCAGTGAAGGAGGTACGCAGTATTTT.

This chain joins TRBV7-9 and TRBJ2-1; TRBD2 matches at 9 bases. In germline, CDR1 is SEHNR, CDR2 FQNEAQ (reference sequence). V trimming: 5 bases; J trimming: 0 bases; junction bases outside the gene matches: 14. The CDR3 is 19 amino acids. Written as DNA, the CDR3 is TGTGCCAGCAGCCCGTCGGGGCGGGGGGGCCCCAACTCCTACAATGAGCAGTTCTTC. Translation: CASSPSGRGGPNSYNEQFF.

Only one count was recorded for this clone. This chain connects TRBV19 to TRBJ2-1; 13 bases agree with TRBD2. The CDR3 loop spans 19 amino acids. Looked up from germline, CDR1 is LNHDA and CDR2 is SQIVND (reference sequence). V lost 8 bases to trimming and J lost 3 bases; unmatched junction nucleotides: 16. The DNA of the CDR3 is TGTGCCAGTCGCGCCCTGACTAGCGGGGGGCCTGCATACTACAATGAGCAGTTCTTC. As protein: CASRALTSGGPAYYNEQFF.

Note on this clone: One junction end does not reproduce the germline sequence, and a read error may be involved. The chain has TRBV5-6 and TRBJ2-7; 7 nucleotides line up with TRBD1. Germline values: CDR1 SGHDT, CDR2 YYEEEE. CDR3 length equals 13 residues. The CDR3 protein is CASSSGTAPRINF. CDR3 in DNA: TGTGCCAGCAGCTCAGGGACAGCCCCCCGGATTAACTTC.

The chain recombines TRBV5-1 with TRBJ2-5, with D perhaps matching TRBD2 (6 bases). The CDR3 loop spans 15 amino acids. V was clipped by 1 base and J by 2 bases, with 12 bases between them. The V gene's germline CDR1 is SGHRS and CDR2 YFSETQ. CDR3 residues: CASSLNSGVQETQYF. For the CDR3, the DNA is TGCGCCAGCAGCTTGAATTCGGGAGTACAAGAGACCCAGTACTTC. The full variable domain, rest sourced from reference TRBV5-1 and TRBJ2-5, is KAGVTQTPRYLIKTRGQQVTLSCSPISGHRSVSWYQQTPGQGLQFLFEYFSETQRNKGNFPGRFSGRQFSNSRSEMNVSTLELGDSALYLCASSLNSGVQETQYFGPGTRLLVL.

The chain combines TRBV6-1 with TRBJ1-2; a weak D match, TRBD1 (6 bases). This CDR3 region has 15 residues. CDR1 MNHNS and CDR2 SASEGT come from the germline V gene. The V and J ends lost 1 base and 2 bases respectively, with 11 bases between them. CDR3 coding DNA: TGTGCCAGCAGTGAAGGCGGGGGCGCAAACTATGGCTACACCTTC. Its protein is CASSEGGGANYGYTF.

This clone was picked up a small number of times. V gene TRBV11-2 combines with J gene TRBJ1-1, with D unclear. The CDR3 runs 13 residues. Deletions cut 1 base from V and 3 bases from J, with 6 bases between. Looked up from germline, CDR1 is SGHAT and CDR2 is FQNNGV. The CDR3 reads CASSLGLDTEAFF. CDR3 nucleotides: TGTGCCAGCAGCTTAGGCCTGGACACTGAAGCTTTCTTT.

This clone was seen more than once but under ten times. This sequence joins TRBV11-2 and TRBJ2-2, with D perhaps matching TRBD1 (5 bases). Trimming took 5 bases from V and 6 from J, leaving 10 bases between them. CDR1 is SGHAT, CDR2 FQNNGV, per germline. CDR3 size: 13 residues. The CDR3 spells CASSQGRSGELFF. In DNA form, the CDR3 reads TGTGCCAGCAGCCAGGGTAGATCCGGGGAGCTGTTTTTT.

The chain is built from TRBV7-8 and TRBJ2-4; 9 positions match TRBD1. Germline CDR1 is SGHVS and CDR2 is FQNEAQ. V was clipped by 2 bases and J by 9 bases; unmatched bases: 11. CDR3 length: 16 residues. This CDR3 reads CASSLRQGGPNGIQYF. The CDR3 DNA is TGTGCCAGCAGCTTACGACAGGGGGGCCCAAATGGCATTCAGTACTTC.

V is TRBV2 and J is TRBJ1-2; tentative D call: TRBD1 (6 bases). The V end was cut by 4 bases, the J end by 6 bases, with 12 bases between. The germline CDR1 and CDR2 sequences are SNHLY and FYNNEI. The CDR3 is 13 residues long. The CDR3 protein is CASSVGRGDGYTF. The CDR3 DNA follows: TGTGCCAGCAGTGTGGGCAGGGGAGATGGCTACACCTTC. Full variable domain (rest looked up from reference TRBV2 and TRBJ1-2): EPEVTQTPSHQVTQMGQEVILRCVPISNHLYFYWYRQILGQKVEFLVSFYNNEISEKSEIFDDQFSVERPDGSNFTLKIRSTKLEDSAMYFCASSVGRGDGYTFGSGTRLTVV.

This chain links TRBV28 with TRBJ2-5; a possible D gene is TRBD1 (6 bases). V was clipped by 6 bases and J by 5 bases, with 13 bases between them. The germline V gene encodes CDR1 MDHEN and CDR2 SYDVKM. The CDR3 spans 13 residues. The CDR3 DNA reads TGTGCCAGCAGACCTACAGGGTTGGAGACCCAGTACTTC. The encoded protein is CASRPTGLETQYF.

This rearrangement joins TRBV19 to TRBJ1-2; 9 nucleotides align to TRBD1. Germline V gene sequence: CDR1 LNHDA, CDR2 SQIVND (reference sequence). Trimming cost V 4 bases and J 0 bases; bases outside gene matches: 0. The CDR3 is 14 residues long. In DNA, the CDR3 is TGTGCCAGTAGTAGGGACAGGGCTAACTATGGCTACACCTTC. It encodes CASSRDRANYGYTF.

The rearrangement joins TRBV5-6 to TRBJ2-5; 13 nucleotides agree with TRBD2. CDR1 is SGHDT, CDR2 YYEEEE, per germline. There are 16 residues in the CDR3. V lost 4 bases and J lost 5; bases outside the gene matches: 8. The CDR3 reads CASSDLTSGRRETQYF. The CDR3 region has the DNA TGTGCCAGCAGCGATTTGACTAGCGGGAGGAGGGAGACCCAGTACTTC.

The chain uses TRBV5-1 and TRBJ2-3; possibly TRBD1 or TRBD2 for D (5 bases each). Deletions cut 4 bases from V and 5 bases from J, with 17 bases between. Germline CDR1 and CDR2: SGHRS and YFSETQ. The CDR3 length is 15 residues. CDR3 protein: CASSGGRPFGDTQYF. The CDR3, as DNA: TGCGCCAGCAGCGGGGGACGGCCCTTCGGAGATACGCAGTATTTT.

The genes are TRBV11-2 and TRBJ1-1, with a weak D call TRBD1 (5 bases). The V gene lost 3 bases and the J gene lost 6 bases, with 8 bases spanning the gap. From germline, CDR1 is SGHAT and CDR2 FQNNGV. The CDR3 consists of 12 residues. The CDR3, as DNA: TGTGCCAGCAGCTTGAGGGGATCTGAAGCTTTCTTT. Amino acids: CASSLRGSEAFF. The complete variable domain, with remaining parts taken from reference TRBV11-2 and TRBJ1-1, reads EAGVAQSPRYKIIEKRQSVAFWCNPISGHATLYWYQQILGQGPKLLIQFQNNGVVDDSQLPKDRFSAERLKGVDSTLKIQPAKLEDSAVYLCASSLRGSEAFFGQGTRLTVV.

This clone is a singleton in its sample. The chain couples TRBV11-2 to TRBJ1-1; possibly TRBD1 for D (6 bases). The germline V gene encodes CDR1 SGHAT and CDR2 FQNNGV. The CDR3 has 15 amino acids. V was pared by 5 bases and J by 1 base, with 14 bases between. The CDR3 DNA reads as TGTGCCAGCAGCGATCCAGGGGTAGCGAACACTGAAGCTTTCTTT. The encoded protein is CASSDPGVANTEAFF.

The rearrangement joins TRBV5-4 to TRBJ2-3; 12 bases line up with TRBD2. This CDR3 spans 15 amino acids. Germline CDR1 reads SGHNT; CDR2 reads YYREEE (reference sequence). J lost 5 bases, V lost 4 bases, and 5 bases had no gene match. The CDR3 nucleotides read TGTGCCAGCAGCACCGGACTAGCGGGGCGAGATACGCAGTATTTT. Encoded protein: CASSTGLAGRDTQYF. Together with reference TRBV5-4 and TRBJ2-3, the CDR3 gives the full variable domain: ETGVTQSPTHLIKTRGQQVTLRCSSQSGHNTVSWYQQALGQGPQFIFQYYREEENGRGNFPPRFSGLQFPNYSSELNVNALELDDSALYLCASSTGLAGRDTQYFGPGTRLTVL.